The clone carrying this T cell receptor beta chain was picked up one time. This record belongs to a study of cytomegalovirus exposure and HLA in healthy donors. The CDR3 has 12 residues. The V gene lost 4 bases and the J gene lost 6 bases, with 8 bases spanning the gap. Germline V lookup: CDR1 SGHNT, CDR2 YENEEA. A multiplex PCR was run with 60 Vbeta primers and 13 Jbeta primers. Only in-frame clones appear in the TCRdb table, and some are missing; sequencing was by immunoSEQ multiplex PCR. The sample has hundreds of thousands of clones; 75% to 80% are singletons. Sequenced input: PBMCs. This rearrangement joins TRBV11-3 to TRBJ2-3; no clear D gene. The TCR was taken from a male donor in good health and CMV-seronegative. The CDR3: CASSSFPDTQYF. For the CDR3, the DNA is TGTGCCAGCAGCTCCTTCCCTGATACGCAGTATTTT. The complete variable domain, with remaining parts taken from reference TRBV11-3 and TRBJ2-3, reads EAGVVQSPRYKIIEKKQPVAFWCNPISGHNTLYWYLQNLGQGPELLIRYENEEAVDDSQLPKDRFSAERLKGVDSTLKIQPAELGDSAVYLCASSSFPDTQYFGPGTRLTVL.